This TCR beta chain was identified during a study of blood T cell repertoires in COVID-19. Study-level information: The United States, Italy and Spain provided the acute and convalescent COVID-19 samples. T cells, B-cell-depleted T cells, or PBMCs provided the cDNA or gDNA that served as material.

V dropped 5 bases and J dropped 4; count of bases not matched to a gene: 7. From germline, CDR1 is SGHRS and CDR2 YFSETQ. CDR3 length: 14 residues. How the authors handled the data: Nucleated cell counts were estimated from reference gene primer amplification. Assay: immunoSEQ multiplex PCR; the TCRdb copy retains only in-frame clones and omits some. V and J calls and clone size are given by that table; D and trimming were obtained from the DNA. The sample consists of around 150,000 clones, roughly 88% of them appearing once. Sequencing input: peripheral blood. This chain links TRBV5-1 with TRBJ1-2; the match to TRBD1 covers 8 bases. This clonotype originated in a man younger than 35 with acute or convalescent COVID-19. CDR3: CASSSGGASYGYTF. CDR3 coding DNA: TGCGCCAGCAGTTCAGGGGGCGCGAGCTATGGCTACACCTTC.